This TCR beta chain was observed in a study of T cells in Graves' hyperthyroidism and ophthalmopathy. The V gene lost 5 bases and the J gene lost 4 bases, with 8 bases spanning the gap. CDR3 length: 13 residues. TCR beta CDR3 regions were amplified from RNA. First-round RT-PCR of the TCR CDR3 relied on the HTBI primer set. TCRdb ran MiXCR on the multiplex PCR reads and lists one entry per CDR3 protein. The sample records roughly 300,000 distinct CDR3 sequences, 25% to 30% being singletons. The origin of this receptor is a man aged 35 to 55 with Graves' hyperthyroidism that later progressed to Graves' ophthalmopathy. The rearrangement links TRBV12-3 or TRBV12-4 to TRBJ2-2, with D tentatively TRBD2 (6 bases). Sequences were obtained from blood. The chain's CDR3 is CASSRSGTGELFF. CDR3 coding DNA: TGTGCCAGCAGTCGTAGCGGCACCGGGGAGCTGTTTTTT.